The 25 T cell receptor beta chains in this list originate from one sample, sequenced in a study of blood T cell repertoires in COVID-19. The assay was immunoSEQ multiplex PCR, and TCRdb's table has in-frame clones only and misses some. The table lists about 270,000 clones, around nine tenths of them singletons. The source material was peripheral blood. The source is a woman aged 55-70 years who had recovered from COVID-19.

V gene TRBV5-1 combines with J gene TRBJ1-5; the D is unclear. V was clipped by 4 bases and J by 0 bases, with 11 bases between them. Per germline, CDR1 SGHRS and CDR2 YFSETQ. The CDR3 length is 15 residues. CDR3 amino acids: CASSVDSYSNQPQHF. The CDR3 nucleotides read TGCGCCAGCAGCGTGGACTCTTATAGCAATCAGCCCCAGCATTTT.

The J gene is TRBJ2-1, the V gene TRBV7-2; 8 nucleotides line up with TRBD1. CDR1 and CDR2 (germline): SGHTA, FQGNSA. The CDR3 covers 15 residues. Germline trimming cut 2 bases from V and 2 bases from J; bases unmatched to any gene: 2. CDR3 loop: CASSLQGAPYNEQFF. The CDR3 nucleotides are TGTGCCAGCAGCTTACAGGGGGCCCCCTACAATGAGCAGTTCTTC.

This clone has more than one count but fewer than ten. The chain couples TRBV28 to TRBJ1-1, with no clear D. Looked up from germline, CDR1 is MDHEN and CDR2 is SYDVKM. Trimming left V 2 bases short and J 4 bases short, with 5 bases between. The CDR3 is 12 amino acids. CDR3: CASSLGSTEAFF. CDR3 nucleotides: TGTGCCAGCAGTTTAGGTAGCACTGAAGCTTTCTTT.

V is TRBV27 and J is TRBJ2-2, with a weak D call TRBD1 (6 bases). The V and J ends lost 6 bases and 4 bases respectively, with 12 bases between them. The CDR3 has 14 residues. In germline, CDR1 is MNHEY, CDR2 SMNVEV (reference sequence). CDR3 coding DNA: TGTGCCAGCAGAACTCGACAGGTCACCGGGGAGCTGTTTTTT. It translates to CASRTRQVTGELFF.

The chain has TRBV6-6 and TRBJ2-5; 9 nucleotides align to TRBD2. Trimming cost V 8 bases and J 5 bases; bases outside gene matches: 6. This CDR3 is 13 amino acids long. Germline-derived CDR1 and CDR2 are MNHNY and SVGAGI (reference sequence). The CDR3 reads CASCGGARETQYF. CDR3 coding DNA: TGTGCCAGCTGCGGGGGGGCCCGGGAGACCCAGTACTTC.

The chain recombines TRBV13 with TRBJ2-3, with D maybe TRBD2 (5 bases). Germline assignment: CDR1 PRHDT and CDR2 FYEKMQ (reference sequence). CDR3 length: 17 residues. Trimming stripped 3 bases from V and 2 bases from J, with 18 bases between. The CDR3, as DNA: TGTGCCAGCAGCTTTGGCAGTCGGGGATGGGACACAGATACGCAGTATTTT. Its translation: CASSFGSRGWDTDTQYF.

J is TRBJ2-5 and V is TRBV6-6; D is possibly TRBD2 (5 bases). This CDR3 region has 12 residues. CDR1 and CDR2 from the germline V gene are MNHNY and SVGAGI (reference sequence). V was shortened by 8 bases and J by 1 base, with 8 bases between the two germline ends. The CDR3 spells CASRGIQETQYF. The CDR3, as DNA: TGTGCCAGCCGGGGTATCCAAGAGACCCAGTACTTC.

This chain connects TRBV7-8 to TRBJ1-2, with 9 bases fitting TRBD1. Germline values: CDR1 SGHVS, CDR2 FQNEAQ. J was trimmed by 7 bases and V by 8 bases; bases with no gene match: 11. This CDR3 has 14 residues. CDR3 nucleotide sequence: TGTGCCAGCCTCAACAGGGGGCTCGAGGGTGGCTACACCTTC. Protein product: CASLNRGLEGGYTF.

CDR3 bases: TGTGCCTCCGGGAGGGACGGCGGGCGCGTGTACGAGCAGTACTTC. Translated, it gives CASGRDGGRVYEQYF. This rearrangement joins TRBV6-5 to TRBJ2-7; 8 positions agree with TRBD2. Germline CDR1 reads MNHEY; CDR2 reads SVGAGI. The CDR3 has 15 amino acids. Losses at the gene ends were 11 bases for V and 4 bases for J; bases not matched to a gene: 16.

The V and J genes are TRBV19 and TRBJ2-5, with TRBD1 matching 10 bases. V trimming: 5 bases; J trimming: 6 bases; junction bases outside the gene matches: 9. The CDR3 is 15 amino acids. Germline V gives CDR1 LNHDA, CDR2 SQIVND (reference sequence). CDR3 sequence (DNA): TGTGCCAGTAGTCGTGTTGGGACAGGGGAGAAGACCCAGTACTTC. Encoded protein: CASSRVGTGEKTQYF.

J is TRBJ2-2 and V is TRBV28; 9 bases are a match to TRBD1. CDR3 length equals 15 residues. J lost 6 bases, V lost 3 bases, and 5 bases had no gene match. From germline, CDR1 is MDHEN and CDR2 SYDVKM. The CDR3 nucleotides are TGTGCCAGCAGTTTGGCGGGACAGGGAGCCGGGGAGCTGTTTTTT. Translating gives CASSLAGQGAGELFF.

The V gene is TRBV10-3, the J gene TRBJ2-1; TRBD2 agrees at 9 bases. The CDR3 runs to 16 residues. CDR1 ENHRY and CDR2 SYGVKD come from the germline V gene. V gave up 5 bases and J gave up 10 bases; unmatched junction bases: 15. The CDR3 nucleotides are TGTGCCATCAGTATGGGGTCTCAGCGGGGGGTACAGGAGCAGTTCTTC. It specifies CAISMGSQRGVQEQFF.

The chain links TRBV27 to TRBJ2-3; possibly TRBD1 for D (5 bases). The CDR3 extends over 14 amino acids. The germline V gene has CDR1 MNHEY and CDR2 SMNVEV (reference sequence). Trimming pared 7 bases from V and 2 bases from J, leaving 13 bases between. The CDR3 coding sequence is TGTGCCAGCAACAGGAACAGATTCACAGATACGCAGTATTTT. Amino acids: CASNRNRFTDTQYF.

The chain carries TRBV9 and TRBJ2-2; TRBD2 aligns across 12 bases. Germline values: CDR1 SGDLS, CDR2 YYNGEE. The CDR3 extends over 16 amino acids. The trim removed 3 bases at V and 8 bases at J, leaving 8 bases unmatched. The CDR3 nucleotides read TGTGCCAGCAGCGCAGGGACTAGCGGGCCTCGGGGGGAGCTGTTTTTT. This gives the protein CASSAGTSGPRGELFF.

V usage is TRBV9 and J usage is TRBJ1-5; TRBD1 agrees at 8 bases. V dropped 5 bases and J dropped 6; count of bases not matched to a gene: 7. The germline V gene encodes CDR1 SGDLS and CDR2 YYNGEE. The CDR3 is made up of 14 amino acids. CDR3: CASSPGQGLQPQHF. The CDR3 DNA reads as TGTGCCAGCAGTCCAGGACAGGGTCTTCAGCCCCAGCATTTT.

The J gene is TRBJ2-7, the V gene TRBV6-5; D possibly corresponds to TRBD2 (5 bases). Trimming removed 7 bases from V and 3 bases from J, with 19 bases in between. Germline V lookup: CDR1 MNHEY, CDR2 SVGAGI. The CDR3 consists of 15 residues. The CDR3 DNA is TGTGCCAGCAACTATTACAGTGCCGGGGACTACGAGCAGTACTTC. Translating it yields CASNYYSAGDYEQYF.

The chain uses TRBV19 and TRBJ2-3; 8 bases fit TRBD1. V was pared by 3 bases and J by 7 bases, with 6 bases of the junction left unmatched. Germline-derived CDR1 and CDR2 are LNHDA and SQIVND (reference sequence). The CDR3 is 14 residues long. The CDR3 DNA follows: TGTGCCAGTAGTATTTCTAGGGACAGGAATACGCAGTATTTT. The encoded protein is CASSISRDRNTQYF.

V is TRBV7-2 and J is TRBJ2-7; perhaps TRBD2 as D (5 bases). Trimming removed 2 bases at V and 3 bases at J, with 11 bases between. Germline-derived CDR1 and CDR2 are SGHTA and FQGNSA. This CDR3 comprises 14 residues. The CDR3 bases are TGTGCCAGCAGCTTAAGGTATGAGGGCTACGAGCAGTACTTC. Protein: CASSLRYEGYEQYF.

The J gene is TRBJ2-3, the V gene TRBV9; 9 nucleotides match TRBD2. This CDR3 is built from 16 residues. Trimming removed 3 bases from V and 7 bases from J; junction bases left unmatched: 12. Looked up from germline, CDR1 is SGDLS and CDR2 is YYNGEE. Here the CDR3 DNA reads TGTGCCAGCAGCGCACCTATGGCGGGGGGGTCAAATACGCAGTATTTT. Residues: CASSAPMAGGSNTQYF. Full variable domain (outside the CDR3, taken from reference TRBV9 and TRBJ2-3): DSGVTQTPKHLITATGQRVTLRCSPRSGDLSVYWYQQSLDQGLQFLIQYYNGEERAKGNILERFSAQQFPDLHSELNLSSLELGDSALYFCASSAPMAGGSNTQYFGPGTRLTVL.

The chain combines TRBV5-4 with TRBJ2-5; tentative D call: TRBD2 (6 bases). Germline-derived CDR1 and CDR2 are SGHNT and YYREEE (reference sequence). The CDR3 is made up of 13 amino acids. V was shortened by 5 bases and J by 5 bases, with 13 bases between the two germline ends. CDR3: CASSRGVRETQYF. As DNA, the CDR3 is TGTGCCAGCAGTCGCGGGGTGCGGGAGACCCAGTACTTC.

The chain uses TRBV2 and TRBJ1-2, with D perhaps matching TRBD1 (5 bases). The germline V gene encodes CDR1 SNHLY and CDR2 FYNNEI. Trimming took off 8 bases at V and 0 bases at J, with 22 bases between the two ends. The CDR3 extends over 17 amino acids. In nucleotides, the CDR3 is TGTGCCAGCTATTCAACTCCAGGGCAGGAAACTAACTATGGCTACACCTTC. This translates into CASYSTPGQETNYGYTF.

The rearrangement links TRBV27 to TRBJ2-7; tentatively, D is TRBD1 (6 bases). The length of the CDR3 is 17 residues. V was pared by 2 bases and J by 0 bases, with 17 bases between. Germline assignment: CDR1 MNHEY and CDR2 SMNVEV (reference sequence). The CDR3 sequence is CASSLSWGPAGSYEQYF. The CDR3 nucleotides are TGTGCCAGCAGTTTAAGCTGGGGGCCGGCGGGCTCCTACGAGCAGTACTTC.

This clone showed up just a few times. This chain connects TRBV29-1 to TRBJ2-1; 7 positions agree with TRBD1. The CDR3 has 16 amino acids. From germline, CDR1 is SQVTM and CDR2 ANQGSEA. V was clipped by 3 bases and J by 0 bases; unmatched bases: 8. CDR3 in amino acids: CSVDLRDSSSYNEQFF. The CDR3 nucleotides are TGCAGCGTTGACCTAAGGGACAGTAGCTCCTACAATGAGCAGTTCTTC.

The chain employs TRBV6-2 or TRBV6-3 and TRBJ2-7, with D tentatively TRBD2 (5 bases). This CDR3 comprises 15 residues. The germline gives CDR1 MNHEY, CDR2 SVGEGT. Trimming cost V 3 bases and J 5 bases, with 17 bases left between them. CDR3 loop: CASSYFGGETDEQYF. As DNA, the CDR3 is TGTGCCAGCAGTTATTTTGGAGGTGAAACGGACGAGCAGTACTTC.

The chain links TRBV27 to TRBJ1-2; 9 bases are shared with TRBD1. Per germline, CDR1 MNHEY and CDR2 SMNVEV (reference sequence). The CDR3 sequence is 14 residues long. Trimming at V came to 3 bases and at J to 9 bases, leaving 8 bases not matched to a gene. In DNA, the CDR3 is TGTGCCAGCAGTTTTTTAGGGACAGGGATTAGCTACACCTTC. Its protein is CASSFLGTGISYTF.